This T cell receptor (beta chain) came from a study of shared clonotypes between healthy human individuals. Naive CD8 cells were CD45RO-negative, positively selected for CCR7, excluding terminally differentiated effector memory CD45RA+ cells. Some clones are missing from TCRdb's copy, which holds only in-frame ones; the method was immunoSEQ multiplex PCR. The sample records about 680,000 clones, about 90% being singletons. This receptor was taken from a young man in good health. The sequenced sample was naive CD8+ T cells sorted from blood.

The DNA for the CDR3 is TGTGCCAGCAAAGACCCCGGCGGCTCCTACAATGAGCAGTTCTTC. Its protein product is CASKDPGGSYNEQFF. The V call is TRBV5-5, the J call TRBJ2-1; D is unclear. The length of the CDR3 is 15 residues. V shed 6 bases and J shed 0 bases, with 13 bases lying between them. The germline V gene encodes CDR1 SGHKS and CDR2 YYEKEE (reference sequence).